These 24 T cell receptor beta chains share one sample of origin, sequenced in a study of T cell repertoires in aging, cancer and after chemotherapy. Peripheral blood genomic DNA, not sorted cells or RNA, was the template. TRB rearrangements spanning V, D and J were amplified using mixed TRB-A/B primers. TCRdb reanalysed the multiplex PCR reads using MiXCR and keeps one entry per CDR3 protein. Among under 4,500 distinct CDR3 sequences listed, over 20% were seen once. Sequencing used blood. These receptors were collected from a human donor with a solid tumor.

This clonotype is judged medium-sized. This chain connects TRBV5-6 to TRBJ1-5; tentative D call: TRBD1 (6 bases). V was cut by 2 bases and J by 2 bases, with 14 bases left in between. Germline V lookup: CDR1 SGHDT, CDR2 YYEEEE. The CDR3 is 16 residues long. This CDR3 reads CASSFTGAMGNQPQHF. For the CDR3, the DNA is TGTGCCAGCAGCTTTACGGGGGCCATGGGCAATCAGCCCCAGCATTTT.

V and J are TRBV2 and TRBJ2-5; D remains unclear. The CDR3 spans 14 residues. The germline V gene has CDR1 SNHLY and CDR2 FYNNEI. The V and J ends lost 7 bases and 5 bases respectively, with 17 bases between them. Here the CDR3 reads CASNFRFLGETQYF. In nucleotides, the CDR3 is TGTGCCAGCAATTTCAGATTTCTGGGCGAGACCCAGTACTTC.

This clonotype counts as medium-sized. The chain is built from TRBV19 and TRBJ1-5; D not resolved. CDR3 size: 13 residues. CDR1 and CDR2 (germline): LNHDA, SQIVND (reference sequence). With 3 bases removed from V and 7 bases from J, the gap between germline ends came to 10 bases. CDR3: CASSIYGEQPQHF. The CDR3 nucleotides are TGTGCCAGTAGTATCTATGGGGAACAGCCCCAGCATTTT.

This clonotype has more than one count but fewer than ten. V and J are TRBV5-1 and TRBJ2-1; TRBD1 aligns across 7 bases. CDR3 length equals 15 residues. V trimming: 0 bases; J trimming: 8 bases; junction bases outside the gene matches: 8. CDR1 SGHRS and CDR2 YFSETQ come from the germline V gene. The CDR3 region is CASSLAMTGRYEQFF. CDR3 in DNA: TGCGCCAGCAGCTTGGCTATGACAGGGAGATATGAGCAGTTCTTC.

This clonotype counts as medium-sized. The CDR3 here is CASSSKRGARPYEQYF. For the CDR3, the DNA is TGTGCCAGCAGTTCTAAGAGGGGCGCCCGCCCCTACGAGCAGTACTTC. The chain links TRBV27 to TRBJ2-7; the D call may be TRBD1 or TRBD2 (5 bases each). This CDR3 comprises 16 residues. The germline V gene encodes CDR1 MNHEY and CDR2 SMNVEV (reference sequence). The ends were cut back, 4 bases at V and 2 bases at J, with 18 bases in the middle.

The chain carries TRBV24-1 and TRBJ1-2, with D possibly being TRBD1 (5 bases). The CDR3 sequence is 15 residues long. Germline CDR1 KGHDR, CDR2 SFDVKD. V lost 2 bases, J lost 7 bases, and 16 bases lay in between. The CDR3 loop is CATSDYEGAKSGYTF. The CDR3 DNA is TGTGCCACCAGTGATTATGAAGGGGCTAAGAGTGGCTACACCTTC.

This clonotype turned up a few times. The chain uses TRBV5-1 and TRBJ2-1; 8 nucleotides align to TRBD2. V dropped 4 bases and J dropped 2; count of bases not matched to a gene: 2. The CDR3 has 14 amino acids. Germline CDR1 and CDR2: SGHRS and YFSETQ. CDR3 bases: TGCGCCAGCAGCGGCGGGGGGACCTACAATGAGCAGTTCTTC. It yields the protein CASSGGGTYNEQFF.

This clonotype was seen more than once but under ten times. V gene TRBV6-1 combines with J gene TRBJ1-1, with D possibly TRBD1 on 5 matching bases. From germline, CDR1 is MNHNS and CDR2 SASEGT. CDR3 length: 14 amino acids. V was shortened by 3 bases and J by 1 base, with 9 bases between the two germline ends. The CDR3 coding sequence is TGTGCCAGCAGTGAGGGGACTTGGAACACTGAAGCTTTCTTT. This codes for CASSEGTWNTEAFF.

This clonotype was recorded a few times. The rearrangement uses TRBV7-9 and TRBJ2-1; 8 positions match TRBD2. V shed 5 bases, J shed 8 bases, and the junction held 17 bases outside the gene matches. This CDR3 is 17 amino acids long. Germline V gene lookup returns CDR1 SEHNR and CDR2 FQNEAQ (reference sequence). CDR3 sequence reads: CASSQIPGGAPFDEQFF. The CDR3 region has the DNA TGTGCCAGCAGCCAAATCCCGGGGGGGGCGCCTTTCGATGAGCAGTTCTTC.

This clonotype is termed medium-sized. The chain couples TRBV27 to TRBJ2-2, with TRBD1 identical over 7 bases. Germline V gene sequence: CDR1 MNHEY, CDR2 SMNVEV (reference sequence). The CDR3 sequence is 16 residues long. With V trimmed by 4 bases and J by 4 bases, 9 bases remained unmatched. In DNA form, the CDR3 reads TGTGCCAGCAGTTCTCCCCCGGGACAGCCCACCGGGGAGCTGTTTTTT. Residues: CASSSPPGQPTGELFF.

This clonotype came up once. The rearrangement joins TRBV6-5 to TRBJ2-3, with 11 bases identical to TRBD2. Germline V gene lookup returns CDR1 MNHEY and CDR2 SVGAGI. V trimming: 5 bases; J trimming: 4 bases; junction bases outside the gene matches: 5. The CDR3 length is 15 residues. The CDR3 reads CASSIWTSGSDTQYF. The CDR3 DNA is TGTGCCAGCAGTATTTGGACTAGCGGGTCAGATACGCAGTATTTT.

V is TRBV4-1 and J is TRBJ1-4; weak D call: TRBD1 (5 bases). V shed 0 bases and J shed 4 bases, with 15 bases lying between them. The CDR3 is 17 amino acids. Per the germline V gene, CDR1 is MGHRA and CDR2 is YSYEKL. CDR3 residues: CASSQDVGGRDNEKLFF. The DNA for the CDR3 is TGCGCCAGCAGCCAAGATGTTGGGGGGAGGGATAATGAAAAACTGTTTTTT.

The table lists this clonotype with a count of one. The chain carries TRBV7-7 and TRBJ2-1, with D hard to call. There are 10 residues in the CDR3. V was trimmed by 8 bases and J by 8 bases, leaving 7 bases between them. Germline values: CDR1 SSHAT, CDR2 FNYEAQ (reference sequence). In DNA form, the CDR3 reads TGTGCCAGCCCCGGAGATGAGCAGTTCTTC. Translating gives CASPGDEQFF.

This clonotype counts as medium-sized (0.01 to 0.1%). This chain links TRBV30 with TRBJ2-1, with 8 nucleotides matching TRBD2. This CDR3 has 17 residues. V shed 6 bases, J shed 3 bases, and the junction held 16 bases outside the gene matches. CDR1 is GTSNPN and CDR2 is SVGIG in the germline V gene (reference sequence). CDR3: CACDSSHLSGSYNEQFF. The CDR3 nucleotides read TGTGCCTGCGACAGCTCCCACTTGAGCGGGAGCTACAATGAGCAGTTCTTC. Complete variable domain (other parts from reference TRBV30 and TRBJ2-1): SQTIHQWPATLVQPVGSPLSLECTVEGTSNPNLYWYRQAAGRGLQLLFYSVGIGQISSEVPQNLSASRPQDRQFILSSKKLLLSDSGFYLCACDSSHLSGSYNEQFFGPGTRLTVL.

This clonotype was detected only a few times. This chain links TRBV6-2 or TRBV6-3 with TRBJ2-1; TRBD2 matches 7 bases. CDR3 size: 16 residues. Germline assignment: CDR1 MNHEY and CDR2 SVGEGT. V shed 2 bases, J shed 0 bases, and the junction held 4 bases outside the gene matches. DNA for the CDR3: TGTGCCAGCAGTTACCCTCCGGGGGGCTCCTACAATGAGCAGTTCTTC. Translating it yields CASSYPPGGSYNEQFF.

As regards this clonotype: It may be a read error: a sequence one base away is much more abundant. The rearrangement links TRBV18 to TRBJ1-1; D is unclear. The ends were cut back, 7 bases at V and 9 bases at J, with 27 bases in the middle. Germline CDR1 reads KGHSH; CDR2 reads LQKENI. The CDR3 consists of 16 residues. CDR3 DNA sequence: TGTGCCAGCTTACCCCGCGCGATGGGCAAAACTAACCAAGCTTTCTTT. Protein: CASLPRAMGKTNQAFF.

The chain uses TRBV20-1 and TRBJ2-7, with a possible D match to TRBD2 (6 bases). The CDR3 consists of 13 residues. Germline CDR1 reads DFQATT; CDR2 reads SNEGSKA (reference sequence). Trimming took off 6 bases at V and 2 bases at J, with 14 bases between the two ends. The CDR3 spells CSAADYRTYEQYF. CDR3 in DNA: TGCAGTGCCGCGGACTACCGGACCTACGAGCAGTACTTC.

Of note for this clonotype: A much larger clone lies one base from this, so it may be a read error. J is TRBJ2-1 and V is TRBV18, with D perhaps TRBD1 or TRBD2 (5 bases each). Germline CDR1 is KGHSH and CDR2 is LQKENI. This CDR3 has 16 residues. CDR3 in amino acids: CASSYFGTFSYKEQFF. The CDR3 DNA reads TGTGCCAGCTCATACTTCGGGACCTTTTCCTACAAAGAGCAGTTCTTC.

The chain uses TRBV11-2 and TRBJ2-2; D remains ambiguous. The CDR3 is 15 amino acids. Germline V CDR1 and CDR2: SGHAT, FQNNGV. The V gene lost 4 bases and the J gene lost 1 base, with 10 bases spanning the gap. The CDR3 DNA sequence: TGTGCCAGCAGCTCCTGGACCTTGAACACCGGGGAGCTGTTTTTT. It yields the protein CASSSWTLNTGELFF. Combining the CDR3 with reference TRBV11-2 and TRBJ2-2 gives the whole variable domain EAGVAQSPRYKIIEKRQSVAFWCNPISGHATLYWYQQILGQGPKLLIQFQNNGVVDDSQLPKDRFSAERLKGVDSTLKIQPAKLEDSAVYLCASSSWTLNTGELFFGEGSRLTVL.

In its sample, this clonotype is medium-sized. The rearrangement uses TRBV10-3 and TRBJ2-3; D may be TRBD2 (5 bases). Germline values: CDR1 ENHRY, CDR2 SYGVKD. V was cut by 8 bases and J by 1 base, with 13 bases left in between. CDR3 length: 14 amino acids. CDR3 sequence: CAISAAGRTDTQYF. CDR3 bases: TGTGCCATCTCTGCGGCGGGTCGCACAGATACGCAGTATTTT.

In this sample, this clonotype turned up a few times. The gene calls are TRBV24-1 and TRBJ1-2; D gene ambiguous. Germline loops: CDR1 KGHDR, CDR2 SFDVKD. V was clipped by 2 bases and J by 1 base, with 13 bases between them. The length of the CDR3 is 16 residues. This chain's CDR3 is CATSDSSGRSNYGYTF. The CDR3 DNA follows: TGTGCCACCAGTGATTCTAGTGGTCGGAGTAACTATGGCTACACCTTC.

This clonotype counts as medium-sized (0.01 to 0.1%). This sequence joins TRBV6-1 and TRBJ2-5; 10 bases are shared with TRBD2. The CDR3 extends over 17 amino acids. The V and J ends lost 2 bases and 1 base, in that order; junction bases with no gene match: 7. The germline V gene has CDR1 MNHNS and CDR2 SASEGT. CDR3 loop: CASSEQIWTSGQETQYF. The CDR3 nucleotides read TGTGCCAGCAGTGAACAGATTTGGACTAGCGGCCAAGAGACCCAGTACTTC.

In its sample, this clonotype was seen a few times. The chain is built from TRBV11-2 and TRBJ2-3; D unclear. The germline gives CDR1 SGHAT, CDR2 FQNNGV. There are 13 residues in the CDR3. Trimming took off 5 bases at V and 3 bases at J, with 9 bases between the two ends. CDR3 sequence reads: CASSIFLTDTQYF. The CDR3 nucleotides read TGTGCCAGCAGCATTTTCCTTACAGATACGCAGTATTTT.

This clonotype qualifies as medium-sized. The CDR3 reads CATAVGGLDSPLHF. The DNA for the CDR3 is TGTGCCACCGCCGTAGGAGGGTTGGATTCACCCCTCCACTTT. The chain has TRBV19 and TRBJ1-6; no reliable D call. V dropped 10 bases and J dropped 8 bases, with 18 bases sitting between them. The germline V gene has CDR1 LNHDA and CDR2 SQIVND (reference sequence). The CDR3 is 14 amino acids.